Following are 27 T cell receptor beta chains from one sample sequenced in a study of CD4+ T cells in melanoma. Measured with immunoSEQ multiplex PCR; TCRdb has only the in-frame clones, and not every one. The sample yields over 5,500 clones, around 71% seen once. Sample: cells from a culture (not recorded whether cultured in vitro). These receptor sequences come from a human donor with melanoma.

This chain's CDR3 is CASSLVAGGPQETQYF. The DNA for the CDR3 is TGTGCCAGCAGCTTGGTAGCGGGGGGGCCCCAAGAGACCCAGTACTTC. The chain carries TRBV7-2 and TRBJ2-5; TRBD2 matches at 11 bases. Germline V gives CDR1 SGHTA, CDR2 FQGNSA. There are 16 residues in the CDR3. The V and J ends lost 3 bases and 1 base, in that order; junction bases with no gene match: 4.

The chain uses TRBV18 and TRBJ2-2; TRBD1 might be the D (5 bases). This CDR3 is built from 17 residues. The germline V and J ends were trimmed by 1 base and 2 bases, with 14 bases remaining between them. Germline CDR1 KGHSH, CDR2 LQKENI. CDR3 sequence: CASSPRPETVNTGELFF. Here the CDR3 DNA reads TGTGCCAGCTCACCACGGCCTGAGACAGTAAACACCGGGGAGCTGTTTTTT.

With respect to this clone: The identical CDR3 is also encoded by other nucleotide sequences in the sample. The V gene is TRBV30, the J gene TRBJ2-7, with TRBD1 matching 7 bases. The CDR3 has 13 amino acids. V gave up 4 bases and J gave up 2 bases; unmatched junction bases: 5. In germline, CDR1 is GTSNPN, CDR2 SVGIG (reference sequence). CDR3 in amino acids: CAWTGTDAYEQYF. For the CDR3, the DNA is TGTGCCTGGACCGGGACAGACGCCTACGAGCAGTACTTC.

The J gene is TRBJ1-6, the V gene TRBV27; a weak D match, TRBD1 (5 bases). This CDR3 comprises 19 residues. Trimming took off 6 bases at V and 0 bases at J, with 21 bases between the two ends. Per the germline V gene, CDR1 is MNHEY and CDR2 is SMNVEV (reference sequence). DNA of the CDR3: TGTGCCAGCAGCGGCCGGGACGATGAAACGAGCTCCTATAATTCACCCCTCCACTTT. Translating gives CASSGRDDETSSYNSPLHF.

V and J are TRBV6-5 and TRBJ2-5; D is perhaps TRBD2 (6 bases). Trimming cost V 6 bases and J 13 bases, with 24 bases left between them. The CDR3 covers 14 residues. Looked up from germline, CDR1 is MNHEY and CDR2 is SVGAGI. CDR3 in DNA: TGTGCCAGCAGGACGCTCGGGAGCGCCAGGGCCTGGTACTTC. This gives the protein CASRTLGSARAWYF.

In its sample, this clone is large. The genes are TRBV9 and TRBJ2-1, with 7 bases that match TRBD2. V shed 3 bases and J 3 bases; nucleotides not matched to a gene: 9. The germline V gene has CDR1 SGDLS and CDR2 YYNGEE. The CDR3 runs 16 residues. This chain's CDR3 is CASSAGEGRLYNEQFF. In DNA form, the CDR3 reads TGTGCCAGCAGCGCCGGGGAGGGGCGTCTCTACAATGAGCAGTTCTTC.

Relative to its sample, this clone is medium-sized (0.01 to 0.1%). The chain employs TRBV19 and TRBJ2-5, with a possible D match to TRBD1 (5 bases). The CDR3 has 13 amino acids. CDR1 LNHDA and CDR2 SQIVND come from the germline V gene (reference sequence). V shed 4 bases and J shed 0 bases, with 6 bases lying between them. CDR3 residues: CASSTGNQETQYF. The CDR3 DNA sequence: TGTGCCAGTAGTACAGGGAACCAAGAGACCCAGTACTTC.

By share of the sample, this clone is medium-sized (0.01 to 0.1%). The CDR3 is CASSHPPVGENQPQHF. The DNA of the CDR3 is TGCGCCAGCAGCCATCCCCCCGTGGGGGAGAATCAGCCCCAGCATTTT. This chain uses TRBV4-1 with TRBJ1-5, with a tentative D call TRBD1 (5 bases). The CDR3 spans 16 residues. Germline V CDR1 and CDR2: MGHRA, YSYEKL. With 3 bases removed from V and 4 bases from J, the gap between germline ends came to 16 bases.

J is TRBJ2-7 and V is TRBV5-6; unclear D gene. Germline V gene lookup returns CDR1 SGHDT and CDR2 YYEEEE. With 6 bases removed from V and 1 base from J, the gap between germline ends came to 17 bases. This CDR3 region has 15 residues. The CDR3 region is CASTIYGTDSYEQYF. The CDR3, as DNA: TGTGCCAGCACCATCTATGGTACGGATTCCTACGAGCAGTACTTC.

The chain uses TRBV4-2 and TRBJ1-1; D may be TRBD1 (5 bases). The ends were cut back, 0 bases at V and 4 bases at J, with 12 bases in the middle. The CDR3 runs 15 residues. Germline V gene data show CDR1 as LGHNA and CDR2 as YNFKEQ. The DNA of the CDR3 is TGTGCCAGCAGCCAAGATCACGGGACGGGCACTGAAGCTTTCTTT. It encodes CASSQDHGTGTEAFF.

The rearrangement uses TRBV13 and TRBJ2-7; possible D gene TRBD1, 6 bases. The V gene's germline CDR1 is PRHDT and CDR2 FYEKMQ (reference sequence). V gave up 5 bases and J gave up 5 bases, with 16 bases separating them. This CDR3 spans 14 amino acids. In DNA, the CDR3 is TGTGCCAGCAGCCACGGCAGGGGCTCGGACGAGCAGTACTTC. Translated: CASSHGRGSDEQYF.

This clone is categorized as medium-sized. V usage is TRBV7-2 and J usage is TRBJ1-1; D uncertain. Looked up from germline, CDR1 is SGHTA and CDR2 is FQGNSA. This CDR3 has 10 amino acids. The V gene lost 5 bases and the J gene lost 8 bases, with 6 bases spanning the gap. CDR3 loop: CASSPPEAFF. The CDR3 DNA follows: TGTGCCAGCAGCCCCCCAGAAGCTTTCTTT.

This clone is categorized as large (0.1 to 1%). This chain joins TRBV20-1 and TRBJ1-1; D gene unclear. The germline gives CDR1 DFQATT, CDR2 SNEGSKA (reference sequence). The CDR3 covers 11 residues. The V end lost 0 bases, the J end lost 6 bases, and 5 bases lay between the germline ends. The CDR3 here is CSARDRPEAFF. CDR3 sequence (DNA): TGCAGTGCTAGAGATCGGCCTGAAGCTTTCTTT.

The genes are TRBV4-3 and TRBJ2-2; 7 bases fit TRBD1. The CDR3 has 16 residues. Germline values: CDR1 LGHNA, CDR2 YSLEER. With V trimmed by 0 bases and J by 4 bases, 5 bases remained unmatched. The CDR3 sequence: CASSQEGDRATGELFF. CDR3 in DNA: TGCGCCAGCAGCCAAGAAGGGGACAGAGCCACCGGGGAGCTGTTTTTT.

V gene TRBV5-8 combines with J gene TRBJ2-7; possibly TRBD1 or TRBD2 for D (5 bases each). Trimming took off 0 bases at V and 13 bases at J, with 17 bases between the two ends. Germline lookup yields CDR1 SGHTS and CDR2 YDEGEE. CDR3 length: 13 residues. The CDR3 here is CASSLGNEGTEYF. The CDR3 DNA is TGTGCCAGCAGCTTGGGAAATGAAGGGACCGAATACTTC. The complete variable domain, with remaining parts taken from reference TRBV5-8 and TRBJ2-7, reads EAGVTQSPTHLIKTRGQQATLRCSPISGHTSVYWYQQALGLGLQFLLWYDEGEERNRGNFPPRFSGRQFPNYSSELNVNALELEDSALYLCASSLGNEGTEYFGPGTRLTVT.

The rearrangement links TRBV6-5 to TRBJ1-2; a weak D match, TRBD1 (5 bases). The CDR3 is 14 residues long. From germline, CDR1 is MNHEY and CDR2 SVGAGI. V was cut by 2 bases and J by 6 bases, with 13 bases left in between. The CDR3: CASSYRWGVDGYTF. The CDR3 DNA is TGTGCCAGCAGTTACAGATGGGGCGTTGATGGCTACACCTTC.

The chain has TRBV29-1 and TRBJ2-7; TRBD1 aligns across 8 bases. Per germline, CDR1 SQVTM and CDR2 ANQGSEA. Trimming took 7 bases from V and 5 from J; bases not matched to a gene: 10. This CDR3 comprises 13 residues. CDR3 in amino acids: CSGGGAGGNEQYF. The CDR3 nucleotides read TGCAGCGGCGGAGGGGCAGGGGGCAACGAGCAGTACTTC.

This clone was counted between two and nine times. The chain couples TRBV11-2 to TRBJ2-2; D gene ambiguous. The CDR3 runs 12 residues. Germline lookup yields CDR1 SGHAT and CDR2 FQNNGV. The ends were cut back, 5 bases at V and 3 bases at J, with 4 bases in the middle. The CDR3 here is CASSADTGELFF. The CDR3 nucleotides are TGTGCCAGCAGCGCGGACACCGGGGAGCTGTTTTTT.

The rearrangement uses TRBV9 and TRBJ2-5; TRBD1 might be the D (6 bases). The CDR3 extends over 18 amino acids. V dropped 4 bases and J dropped 4 bases, with 26 bases sitting between them. CDR1 SGDLS and CDR2 YYNGEE come from the germline V gene. CDR3 region: CASSKGFLGQIYGETQYF. Written as DNA, the CDR3 is TGTGCCAGCAGCAAAGGATTTCTCGGACAGATCTACGGAGAGACCCAGTACTTC.

The V call is TRBV12-3 or TRBV12-4, the J call TRBJ2-7, with D possibly being TRBD2 (6 bases). The CDR3 has 12 residues. Trimming removed 2 bases from V and 6 bases from J, with 8 bases in between. The CDR3 here is CASSLISGEQYF. The CDR3 region has the DNA TGTGCCAGCAGTTTAATTAGCGGCGAGCAGTACTTC.

This chain connects TRBV5-1 to TRBJ2-1, with 11 bases that match TRBD1. V was clipped by 3 bases and J by 7 bases; unmatched bases: 6. Germline loops: CDR1 SGHRS, CDR2 YFSETQ. The CDR3 is 15 residues long. This CDR3 reads CASSSPDRGQNEQFF. Here the CDR3 DNA reads TGCGCCAGCAGCTCCCCGGACAGGGGGCAAAATGAGCAGTTCTTC.

This clone was observed a single time. CDR3 amino acids: CAISGGFEESAGNTIYF. The CDR3 DNA is TGTGCCATCAGCGGGGGTTTTGAGGAATCAGCTGGAAACACCATATATTTT. The J gene is TRBJ1-3, the V gene TRBV10-3; the D gene is possibly TRBD1 (5 bases). The CDR3 totals 17 residues. The V and J ends lost 6 bases and 2 bases respectively, with 20 bases between them. Per the germline V gene, CDR1 is ENHRY and CDR2 is SYGVKD.

The rearrangement uses TRBV9 and TRBJ1-4; D is unresolved. V lost 0 bases to trimming and J lost 5 bases, with 11 bases between them. The CDR3 is 15 amino acids. Germline V gene sequence: CDR1 SGDLS, CDR2 YYNGEE. The CDR3 spells CASSVAFTSNEKLFF. Here the CDR3 DNA reads TGTGCCAGCAGCGTAGCTTTCACCTCCAATGAAAAACTGTTTTTT.

The chain joins TRBV16 to TRBJ2-5; D gene uncertain. The CDR3 loop spans 13 amino acids. Between the trimmed V and J ends, which lost 4 bases and 0 bases, there was a span of 6 bases. Germline assignment: CDR1 KGHSY and CDR2 FQNENV. CDR3 coding DNA: TGTGCCAGCAGCCGCGATTACCAAGAGACCCAGTACTTC. This sequence encodes CASSRDYQETQYF. The complete variable domain, with remaining parts taken from reference TRBV16 and TRBJ2-5, reads GEEVAQTPKHLVRGEGQKAKLYCAPIKGHSYVFWYQQVLKNEFKFLISFQNENVFDETGMPKERFSAKCLPNSPCSLEIQATKLEDSAVYFCASSRDYQETQYFGPGTRLLVL.

V is TRBV5-4 and J is TRBJ1-6; a possible D gene is TRBD1 (6 bases). Germline CDR1 and CDR2: SGHNT and YYREEE (reference sequence). Trimming took off 0 bases at V and 6 bases at J, with 10 bases between the two ends. The CDR3 contains 15 residues. The CDR3 sequence is CASSLAGQPNSPLHF. The CDR3 DNA is TGTGCCAGCAGCTTGGCGGGACAACCTAATTCACCCCTCCACTTT.

The rearrangement links TRBV9 to TRBJ2-1, with TRBD2 identical over 7 bases. Germline V gene sequence: CDR1 SGDLS, CDR2 YYNGEE. This CDR3 spans 17 amino acids. The V and J ends lost 4 bases and 0 bases, in that order; junction bases with no gene match: 10. The CDR3 here is CASSPRPRGVSYNEQFF. In DNA, the CDR3 is TGTGCCAGCAGCCCCCGCCCCCGGGGGGTCTCCTACAATGAGCAGTTCTTC.

The chain combines TRBV5-5 with TRBJ1-1, with 11 positions matching TRBD1. Germline values: CDR1 SGHKS, CDR2 YYEKEE (reference sequence). V shed 6 bases, J shed 7 bases, and the junction held 8 bases outside the gene matches. The CDR3 has 14 amino acids. As DNA, the CDR3 is TGTGCCAGCATCAAAGGACAGGGGGCGATTGAAGCTTTCTTT. Translated, it gives CASIKGQGAIEAFF.